This is a list of T cell receptor beta chains from one sample in a study of technical replicates of blood from a few donors. Data came from immunoSEQ multiplex PCR; TCRdb stores just in-frame clones and leaves some out. The sample consists of fewer than 100,000 clones, approximately 96% of them appearing once. Material for sequencing was T cells isolated from PBMCs. Receptors originate from a human donor in good health. CDR3s include the opening cysteine and the closing phenylalanine or tryptophan. Fields, in order: V gene, J gene, D gene, clone size, CDR3 DNA, CDR3 protein. D genes are given only for firm matches. Size is stated for part of the rows, as once, few or many counts, or as a class when the clone is expanded.

>TRBV7-2|TRBJ2-7|TRBD1|NA
TGTGCCAGCAGCTTGGGCCGGGACAGGGTCATCGAGCAGTACTTC
CASSLGRDRVIEQYF
>TRBV2|TRBJ2-3|NA|NA
TGTGCCAGCAGTGAGTACAGACCAAGTATCACAGATACGCAGTATTTT
CASSEYRPSITDTQYF
>TRBV6-4|TRBJ1-5|NA|NA
TGTGCCAGCAGTGACTCCATAACAGAACCCCAGCATTTT
CASSDSITEPQHF
>TRBV6-5|TRBJ1-2|NA|few
TGTGCCTCAGCGGCAGGAAACTATGGCTACACCTTC
CASAAGNYGYTF
>TRBV29-1|TRBJ1-1|TRBD1|once
TGCAGCGTGGACCAGGACAGGGCGGTCGACACTGAAGCTTTCTTT
CSVDQDRAVDTEAFF
>TRBV7-9|TRBJ2-3|TRBD2|NA
TGTGCCAGCAGCTTAGGGCAGCGGGGTACAGATACGCAGTATTTT
CASSLGQRGTDTQYF
>TRBV5-1|TRBJ1-1|NA|NA
TGCGCCAGCAGCCCCGGGGATTCCCAGGTCACTGAAGCTTTCTTT
CASSPGDSQVTEAFF
>TRBV9|TRBJ2-7|TRBD1|NA
TGTGCCAGCAGCGGGACAGGGGACGAGCAGTACTTC
CASSGTGDEQYF
>TRBV21-1|TRBJ2-7|NA|once
TGTGCCAGCAGCGAAAGCCGGGACTTCACTAGCTACGAGCAGTACTTC
CASSESRDFTSYEQYF
>TRBV6-5|TRBJ2-5|TRBD1|once
TGTGCCAGCAGTTACGGGACAGGGGGAGAAGGAGAGACCCAGTACTTC
CASSYGTGGEGETQYF
>TRBV4-1|TRBJ2-5|TRBD2|NA
TGCGCCAGCAGCCAACTAGCGGGAGGAGTAGAGACCCAGTACTTC
CASSQLAGGVETQYF
>TRBV9|TRBJ2-7|NA|NA
TGTGCCAGCAGCCCGGCCGGGGGACCGAGCTACGAGCAGTACTTC
CASSPAGGPSYEQYF
>TRBV10-3|TRBJ1-1|NA|NA
TGTGCCATCAGTGAGTCTTGGGGTGGGGCACTTGGAGCTTTCTTT
CAISESWGGALGAFF
>TRBV12-5|TRBJ1-4|NA|NA
TGTGCTAGTGGTTTGGCCCAGGGTGGCATTGGGGGCGAACTGTTTTTT
CASGLAQGGIGGELFF
>TRBV5-4|TRBJ2-3|NA|NA
TGTGCCCTCAGGGGGGACCCGCCAGATACGCAGTATTTT
CALRGDPPDTQYF
>TRBV11-2|TRBJ2-7|NA|NA
TGTGCCAGCAGCTTAGTCTCGAGCTACGAGCAGTACTTC
CASSLVSSYEQYF
>TRBV27|TRBJ2-3|TRBD2|NA
TGTGCCAGCAGTTTATCGATGGCGGGAGGCGGCACAGATACGCAGTATTTT
CASSLSMAGGGTDTQYF
>TRBV6-6|TRBJ2-7|NA|NA
TGTGCCAGCAGCATCTCGGACATCCGCGACGAGCAGTACTTC
CASSISDIRDEQYF
>TRBV15|TRBJ2-1|NA|NA
TGTGCCACCAGCGCTAGTTCTCTCAATGAGCAGTTCTTC
CATSASSLNEQFF
>TRBV5-1|TRBJ1-2|TRBD1|once
TGCGCCAGCAGCTTGGAGGCAGGGGGCAGCTATGGCTACACCTTC
CASSLEAGGSYGYTF
>TRBV27|TRBJ2-7|TRBD2|once
TGTGCCAGCAGTTTTGGGGACTACCTCTACGAGCAGTACTTC
CASSFGDYLYEQYF
>TRBV7-2|TRBJ1-5|NA|NA
TGTGCCAGCAGCTCCTATGATCAGCCCCAGCATTTT
CASSSYDQPQHF
>TRBV14|TRBJ1-3|TRBD1|NA
TGTGCCAGCTCAGGGGGATTTGGAAACACCATATATTTT
CASSGGFGNTIYF
>TRBV28|TRBJ1-5|NA|NA
TGTGCCAGCGTCCCCTTAGTAAGCCAGCCCCAGCATTTT
CASVPLVSQPQHF
>TRBV6-5|TRBJ2-5|NA|NA
TGTGCCAGCAGTTATACTGCGGGGAGTGGAGAGACCCAGTACTTC
CASSYTAGSGETQYF
>TRBV10-2|TRBJ2-5|NA|NA
TGCGCCAGCAGTGAGTCTCTAGCACAACAAGAGACCCAGTACTTC
CASSESLAQQETQYF
>TRBV5-1|TRBJ2-3|NA|NA
TGCGCCAGCGGAGAAAAGCGGACCACAGATACGCAGTATTTT
CASGEKRTTDTQYF
>TRBV2|TRBJ2-1|TRBD2|NA
TGTGCCAGCAGTCCCTGGACTAGCGGGGTTAATGAGCAGTTCTTC
CASSPWTSGVNEQFF
>TRBV5-1|TRBJ1-1|TRBD1|NA
TGCGCCAGCAGCGCCGGACAGGGGCGACTGAACACTGAAGCTTTCTTT
CASSAGQGRLNTEAFF
>TRBV29-1|TRBJ1-3|NA|NA
TGCAGCGTGCGGAGTGGTAGTCGAAACACCATATATTTT
CSVRSGSRNTIYF
>TRBV5-4|TRBJ2-3|TRBD2|NA
TGTGCCAGCAGTTCCCCCGGGGGGACAGATACGCAGTATTTT
CASSSPGGTDTQYF
>TRBV18|TRBJ1-2|TRBD1|NA
TGTGCCAGCTCACCGGGACAGGGGTTTTTTTTTGGAGGCTACACCTTC
CASSPGQGFFFGGYTF
>TRBV6-5|TRBJ1-4|NA|NA
TGTGCCAGCAGTTCCCTCGGCCAGGCGGGGGAAAAACTGTTTTTT
CASSSLGQAGEKLFF
>TRBV4-2|TRBJ2-3|NA|NA
TGTGCCAGCAGCCAAGACGCGGGAGATACGCAGTATTTT
CASSQDAGDTQYF
>TRBV4-1|TRBJ2-2|NA|NA
TGCGCCAGCAGCCAAGTCGGGGGGGAGCTGTTTTTT
CASSQVGGELFF
>TRBV29-1|TRBJ1-1|NA|NA
TGCAGCGCTAACCGGGACTATGAAGCTTTCTTT
CSANRDYEAFF
>TRBV6-1|TRBJ2-7|NA|once
TGTGCCAGCAGTGACGCAGGATACCTCTACGAGCAGTACTTC
CASSDAGYLYEQYF
>TRBV30|TRBJ1-2|TRBD1|NA
TGTGCCTGGATCCGAGGACAGGGAAAAAATGGCTACACCTTC
CAWIRGQGKNGYTF
>TRBV30|TRBJ1-5|TRBD1|NA
TGTGCCTGGTCGACAGGGGACCATCAGCCCCAGCATTTT
CAWSTGDHQPQHF
>TRBV21-1|TRBJ1-2|NA|NA
TGTGCCAGCAGCGCATCAGGGGACTATGGCTACACCTTC
CASSASGDYGYTF
>TRBV11-2|TRBJ2-1|NA|NA
TGTGCCAGCAGCAAGACAACGTACAATGAGCAGTTCTTC
CASSKTTYNEQFF
>TRBV23-1|TRBJ2-7|NA|NA
TGCGCCACCCGAAAGGGGGGGCTTGGCGGGAGCTACGAGCAGTACTTC
CATRKGGLGGSYEQYF
>TRBV5-6|TRBJ2-7|TRBD1|NA
TGTGCCAGCAGTGGACAGGCCCGGAGTTCCTACGAGCAGTACTTC
CASSGQARSSYEQYF
>TRBV6-1|TRBJ2-7|TRBD2|NA
TGTGCCAGCAGTGGCCGGGACTATGGCTACGAGCAGTACTTC
CASSGRDYGYEQYF
>TRBV28|TRBJ2-7|NA|NA
TGTGCCAGCAGTTTGGTCGGTCTGGTGCAGTACTTC
CASSLVGLVQYF
>TRBV6-6|TRBJ1-5|NA|NA
TGTGCCAGCAGTTATAGGGGGAATCAGCCCCAGCATTTT
CASSYRGNQPQHF
>TRBV19|TRBJ2-2|NA|NA
TGTGCCAGTAATTCGCAGGGGCGCGCCACCGGGGAGCTGTTTTTT
CASNSQGRATGELFF
>TRBV4-1|TRBJ1-4|NA|NA
TGCGCCAGCAGCTTCACAGGGACCAGATTTGCAACTAATGAAAAACTGTTTTTT
CASSFTGTRFATNEKLFF
>TRBV6-6|TRBJ2-5|TRBD2|NA
TGTGCCAGCAGGGATACTAGCGGCCAGGAGGAAGAGACCCAGTACTTC
CASRDTSGQEEETQYF
>TRBV11-3|TRBJ2-2|TRBD1|NA
TGTGCCAGCAGCTTAAGGTGGGGGACAGTGAGAAACACCGGGGAGCTGTTTTTT
CASSLRWGTVRNTGELFF
>TRBV7-8|TRBJ1-5|TRBD1|NA
TGTGCCAGCAGCACCCGTTCTACAGGGGTTAATCAGCCCCAGCATTTT
CASSTRSTGVNQPQHF
>TRBV5-4|TRBJ2-1|TRBD2|NA
TGTGCCAGCAGCTTGATGGCTAGCGGGTACAATGAGCAGTTCTTC
CASSLMASGYNEQFF
>TRBV9|TRBJ1-4|NA|NA
TGTGCCAGCAGCGCCAACGCCCGGGGAAGAGGTGAAAAACTGTTTTTT
CASSANARGRGEKLFF
>TRBV5-6|TRBJ2-3|TRBD2|NA
TGTGCCAGCACCGAGGGACTAGCGGGGGGGGGAGACACAGATACGCAGTATTTT
CASTEGLAGGGDTDTQYF